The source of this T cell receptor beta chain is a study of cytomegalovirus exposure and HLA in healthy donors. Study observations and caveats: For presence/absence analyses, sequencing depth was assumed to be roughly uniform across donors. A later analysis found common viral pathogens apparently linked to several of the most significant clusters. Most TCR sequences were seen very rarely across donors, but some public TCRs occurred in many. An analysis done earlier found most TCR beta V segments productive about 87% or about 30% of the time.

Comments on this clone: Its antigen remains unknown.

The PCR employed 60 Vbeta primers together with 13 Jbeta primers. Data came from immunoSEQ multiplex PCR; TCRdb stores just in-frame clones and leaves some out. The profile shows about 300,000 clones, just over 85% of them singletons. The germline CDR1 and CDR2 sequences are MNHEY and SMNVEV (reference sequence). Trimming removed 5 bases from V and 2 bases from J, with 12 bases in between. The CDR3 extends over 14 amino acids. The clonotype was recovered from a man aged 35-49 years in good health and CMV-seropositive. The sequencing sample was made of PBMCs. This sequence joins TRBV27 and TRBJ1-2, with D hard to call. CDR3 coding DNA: TGTGCCAGCAGTACCCTGGGCAGCAACTATGGCTACACCTTC. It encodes CASSTLGSNYGYTF.